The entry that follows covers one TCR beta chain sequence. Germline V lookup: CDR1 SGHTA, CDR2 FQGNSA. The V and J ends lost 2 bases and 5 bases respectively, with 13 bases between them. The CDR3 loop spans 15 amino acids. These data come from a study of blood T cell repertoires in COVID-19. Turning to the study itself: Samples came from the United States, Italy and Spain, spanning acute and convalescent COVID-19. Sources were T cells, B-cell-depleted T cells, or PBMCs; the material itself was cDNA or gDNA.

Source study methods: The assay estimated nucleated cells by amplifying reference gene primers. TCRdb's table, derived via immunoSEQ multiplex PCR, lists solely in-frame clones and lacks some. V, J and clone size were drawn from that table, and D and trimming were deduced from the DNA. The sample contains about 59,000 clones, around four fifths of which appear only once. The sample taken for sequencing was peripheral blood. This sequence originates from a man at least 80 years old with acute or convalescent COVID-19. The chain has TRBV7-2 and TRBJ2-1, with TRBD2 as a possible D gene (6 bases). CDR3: CASSLQGSGNNEQFF. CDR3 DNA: TGTGCCAGCAGCTTACAAGGTAGCGGAAACAATGAGCAGTTCTTC.